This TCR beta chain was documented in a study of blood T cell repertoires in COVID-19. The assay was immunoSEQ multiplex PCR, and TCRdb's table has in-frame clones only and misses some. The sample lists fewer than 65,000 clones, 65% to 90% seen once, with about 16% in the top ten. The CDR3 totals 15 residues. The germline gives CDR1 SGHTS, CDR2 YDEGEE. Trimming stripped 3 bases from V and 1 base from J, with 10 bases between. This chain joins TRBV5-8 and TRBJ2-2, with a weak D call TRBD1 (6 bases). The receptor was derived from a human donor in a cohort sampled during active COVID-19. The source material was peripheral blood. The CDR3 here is CASSWPGQNTGELFF. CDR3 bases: TGTGCCAGCAGCTGGCCGGGACAGAACACCGGGGAGCTGTTTTTT.